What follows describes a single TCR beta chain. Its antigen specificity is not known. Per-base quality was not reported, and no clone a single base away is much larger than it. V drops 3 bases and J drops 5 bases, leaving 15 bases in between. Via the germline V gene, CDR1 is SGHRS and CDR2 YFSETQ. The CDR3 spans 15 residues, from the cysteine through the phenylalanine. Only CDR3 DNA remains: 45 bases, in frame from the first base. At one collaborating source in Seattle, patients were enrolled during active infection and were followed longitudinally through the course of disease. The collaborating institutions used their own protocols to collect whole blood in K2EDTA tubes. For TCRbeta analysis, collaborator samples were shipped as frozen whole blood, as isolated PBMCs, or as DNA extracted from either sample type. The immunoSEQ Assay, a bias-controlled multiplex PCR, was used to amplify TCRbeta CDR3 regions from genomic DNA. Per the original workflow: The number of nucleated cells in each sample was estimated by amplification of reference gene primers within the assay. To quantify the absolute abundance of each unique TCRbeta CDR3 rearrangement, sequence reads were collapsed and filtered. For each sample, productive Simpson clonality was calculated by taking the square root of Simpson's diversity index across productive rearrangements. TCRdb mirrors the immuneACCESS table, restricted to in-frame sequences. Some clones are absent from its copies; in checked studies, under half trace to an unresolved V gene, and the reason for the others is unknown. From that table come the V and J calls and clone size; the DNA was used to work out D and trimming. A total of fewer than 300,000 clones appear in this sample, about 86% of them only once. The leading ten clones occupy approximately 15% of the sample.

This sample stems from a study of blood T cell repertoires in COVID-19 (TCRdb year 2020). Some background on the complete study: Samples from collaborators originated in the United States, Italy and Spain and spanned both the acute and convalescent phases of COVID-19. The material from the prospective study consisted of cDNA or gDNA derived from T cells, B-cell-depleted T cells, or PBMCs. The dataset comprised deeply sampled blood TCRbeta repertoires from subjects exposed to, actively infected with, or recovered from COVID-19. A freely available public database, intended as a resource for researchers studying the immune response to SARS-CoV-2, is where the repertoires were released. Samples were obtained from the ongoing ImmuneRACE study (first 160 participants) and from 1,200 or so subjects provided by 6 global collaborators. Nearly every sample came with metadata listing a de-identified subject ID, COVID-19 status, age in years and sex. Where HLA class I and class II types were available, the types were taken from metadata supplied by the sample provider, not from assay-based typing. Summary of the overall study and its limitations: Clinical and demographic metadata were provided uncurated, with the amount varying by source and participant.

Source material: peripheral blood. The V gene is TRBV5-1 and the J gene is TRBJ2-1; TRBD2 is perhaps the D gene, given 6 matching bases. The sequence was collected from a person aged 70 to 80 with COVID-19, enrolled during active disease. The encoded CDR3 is CASSSRELTDNEQFF. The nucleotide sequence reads TGCGCCAGCAGCTCCCGGGAGCTAACGGACAATGAGCAGTTCTTC.